The 4 T cell receptor beta chains presented below share a single source sample, sequenced in a study of blood T cell repertoires in COVID-19. Method: immunoSEQ multiplex PCR; TCRdb's copy keeps in-frame clones and lacks some. The sample contains 55,000 to 95,000 clones, 81% of which appear only once. The source material was peripheral blood. All receptors come from an older woman with acute or convalescent COVID-19.

This chain links TRBV9 with TRBJ2-1; TRBD2 aligns across 9 bases. V shed 0 bases and J 5 bases; nucleotides not matched to a gene: 3. From germline, CDR1 is SGDLS and CDR2 YYNGEE. There are 15 residues in the CDR3. In DNA, the CDR3 is TGTGCCAGCAGCGTAGGTCTAGCGGGGAACAATGAGCAGTTCTTC. Translated: CASSVGLAGNNEQFF.

V is TRBV7-3 and J is TRBJ2-5, with 14 bases identical to TRBD2. From germline, CDR1 is SGHTA and CDR2 FQGTGA. CDR3 length equals 15 residues. V lost 5 bases and J lost 6; bases outside the gene matches: 5. The CDR3 DNA reads as TGTGCCAGCAGCCGGACTAGCGGGAGGTCTCAGACCCAGTACTTC. Its translation: CASSRTSGRSQTQYF.

A single count supports this clone. In nucleotides, the CDR3 is TGTGCCACTCGGAAACCAGGGACTAGCGGTACCTACGAGCAGTACTTC. This sequence encodes CATRKPGTSGTYEQYF. The rearrangement joins TRBV28 to TRBJ2-7; TRBD2 aligns across 11 bases. Germline CDR1 MDHEN, CDR2 SYDVKM. V dropped 10 bases and J dropped 2; count of bases not matched to a gene: 13. CDR3 size: 16 residues.

The chain employs TRBV11-2 and TRBJ1-3, with a tentative D call TRBD1 (6 bases). Germline assignment: CDR1 SGHAT and CDR2 FQNNGV. This CDR3 comprises 15 residues. Between the trimmed V and J ends, which lost 4 bases and 3 bases, there was a span of 13 bases. In nucleotides, the CDR3 is TGTGCCAGCAGCTCCCGTACAGGGAGTGGAAACACCATATATTTT. Its translation is CASSSRTGSGNTIYF.